Presented here are 18 T cell receptor beta chains from one specimen sequenced in a study of blood T cells in healthy people across ages. With a J-beta primer mix and a sample-barcoded 5' primer, a second PCR ran about 7 to 11 cycles. TCRdb re-analysed the 5' RACE reads in MiXCR, keeping a single row per CDR3 protein. Of under 1,000,000 distinct CDR3 sequences listed, about 45% are singletons. Sequenced: blood. The receptors originated from a man at least 80 years old in good health.

Sample share makes this clonotype medium-sized. The gene calls are TRBV29-1 and TRBJ2-1; 7 bases are a match to TRBD1. The CDR3 totals 11 residues. V trimming: 6 bases; J trimming: 10 bases; junction bases outside the gene matches: 6. CDR1 is SQVTM and CDR2 is ANQGSEA in the germline V gene. CDR3 sequence (DNA): TGCAGCGTCAACAGGGGCACAGAGCAGTTCTTC. Translating it yields CSVNRGTEQFF.

The sample holds one count of this clonotype. In nucleotides, the CDR3 is TGCAGTGCTAGAATTAGCGCCTACGAGCAGTACTTC. Translated: CSARISAYEQYF. The rearrangement uses TRBV20-1 and TRBJ2-4; TRBD2 is a possible D gene (5 bases). The end of the DNA fits TRBJ2-7 better, so the J call may be wrong. Germline lookup yields CDR1 DFQATT and CDR2 SNEGSKA (reference sequence). The CDR3 consists of 12 residues.

The rearrangement joins TRBV2 to TRBJ2-5; tentative D call: TRBD1 (5 bases). Germline lookup yields CDR1 SNHLY and CDR2 FYNNEI. The CDR3 runs 12 residues. The V gene lost 8 bases and the J gene lost 6 bases, with 13 bases spanning the gap. CDR3 protein: CASHGHGQTQYF. The CDR3 coding sequence is TGTGCCAGCCATGGACACGGACAGACCCAGTACTTC.

About this clonotype itself: With a much larger clone just one base away, this may be a read error. This chain connects TRBV7-9 to TRBJ2-7; D may match TRBD1 or TRBD2 (5 bases each). TRBJ2-1 explains the end of the DNA better; the J call may be wrong. Germline V CDR1 and CDR2: SEHNR, FQNEAQ (reference sequence). This CDR3 has 16 residues. As DNA, the CDR3 is TGTGCCAGCAGTCAAATTGGGGGTTGGAGATTCTACGAGCAGTTCTTC. Protein sequence: CASSQIGGWRFYEQFF.

This chain joins TRBV28 and TRBJ2-1; D is perhaps TRBD1 or TRBD2 (6 bases each). Germline V gene sequence: CDR1 MDHEN, CDR2 SYDVKM. Between the trimmed V and J ends, which lost 4 bases and 6 bases, there was a span of 13 bases. The CDR3 totals 14 residues. For the CDR3, the DNA is TGTGCCAGCAGTTCGGGAGCAGGGGTCAATGAGCAGTTCTTC. Translated: CASSSGAGVNEQFF. Variable domain in full (rest from reference TRBV28 and TRBJ2-1): DVKVTQSSRYLVKRTGEKVFLECVQDMDHENMFWYRQDPGLGLRLIYFSYDVKMKEKGDIPEGYSVSREKKERFSLILESASTNQTSMYLCASSSGAGVNEQFFGPGTRLTVL.

The V call is TRBV20-1, the J call TRBJ2-1; weak D call: TRBD1 (6 bases). CDR3 length: 14 amino acids. Germline assignment: CDR1 DFQATT and CDR2 SNEGSKA (reference sequence). V dropped 6 bases and J dropped 5 bases, with 17 bases sitting between them. The CDR3 bases are TGCAGTGCCGTGGGGGCTAGTGTTCACAATGAGCAGTTCTTC. This codes for CSAVGASVHNEQFF.

The chain carries TRBV14 and TRBJ2-1, with D perhaps given as TRBD1 or TRBD2 (5 bases each). Trimming left V 0 bases short and J 9 bases short, with 21 bases between. CDR1 is SGHDN and CDR2 is FVKESK in the germline V gene. The CDR3 sequence is 17 residues long. In DNA, the CDR3 is TGTGCCAGCAGCCAAGATTTGGGCCGGGACGTCCAGGGTGAGCAGTTCTTC. This gives the protein CASSQDLGRDVQGEQFF.

The V and J genes are TRBV7-2 and TRBJ2-2, with 10 bases identical to TRBD1. This CDR3 has 14 amino acids. CDR1 and CDR2 from the germline V gene are SGHTA and FQGNSA. The V and J ends lost 3 bases and 7 bases, in that order; junction bases with no gene match: 2. CDR3 residues: CASSFGQGVGELFF. The CDR3 nucleotides are TGTGCCAGCAGCTTCGGACAGGGGGTCGGGGAGCTGTTTTTT.

V and J are TRBV7-2 and TRBJ2-7; D is possibly TRBD2 (5 bases). The V gene lost 1 base and the J gene lost 4 bases, with 11 bases spanning the gap. The germline CDR1 and CDR2 sequences are SGHTA and FQGNSA. This CDR3 comprises 14 residues. CDR3 amino acids: CASSLVGVTYEQYF. The CDR3 nucleotides read TGTGCCAGCAGCTTAGTCGGGGTGACTTACGAGCAGTACTTC.

V is TRBV12-3 or TRBV12-4 and J is TRBJ2-5, with D maybe TRBD2 (5 bases). Trimming left V 5 bases short and J 11 bases short, with 21 bases between. The CDR3 is 14 amino acids. The CDR3 sequence: CASSLQTGIGEQYF. The CDR3 coding sequence is TGTGCCAGCAGTCTCCAGACGGGCATTGGGGAGCAGTACTTC.

V usage is TRBV7-9 and J usage is TRBJ2-5; 10 bases line up with TRBD2. With V trimmed by 5 bases and J by 4 bases, 4 bases remained unmatched. This CDR3 spans 14 amino acids. Per the germline V gene, CDR1 is SEHNR and CDR2 is FQNEAQ (reference sequence). The CDR3 loop is CASSQRTSGETQYF. DNA of the CDR3: TGTGCCAGCAGCCAGCGGACTAGCGGAGAGACCCAGTACTTC.

J is TRBJ2-1 and V is TRBV7-3; weak D call: TRBD2 (7 bases). The CDR3 spans 13 residues. CDR1 is SGHTA, CDR2 FQGTGA, per germline. Trimming took 2 bases from V and 13 from J, leaving 15 bases between them. CDR3 in amino acids: CASSLGEGETQFF. The CDR3 region has the DNA TGTGCCAGCAGCTTAGGGGAGGGGGAGACCCAGTTCTTC.

The chain combines TRBV12-3 or TRBV12-4 with TRBJ2-3; 11 bases align to TRBD2. The CDR3 is 14 residues long. V lost 7 bases to trimming and J lost 4 bases; unmatched junction nucleotides: 4. DNA for the CDR3: TGTGCCAGCAACCAGGGACTAGCGGCAGATACGCAGTATTTT. Translation gives CASNQGLAADTQYF.

The gene calls are TRBV6-1 and TRBJ2-3, with 10 bases matching TRBD2. The CDR3 runs to 18 residues. V lost 11 bases, J lost 2 bases, and 19 bases stayed unmatched. Germline V gene data show CDR1 as MNHNS and CDR2 as SASEGT. In DNA, the CDR3 is TGTGCCGAGAGAAGGGGGCTAGAGACTAGCGGGTACACAGATACGCAGTATTTT. Residues: CAERRGLETSGYTDTQYF.

Only a few counts were recorded for this clonotype. The CDR3 nucleotides are TGTGCCAGCAGCCCCGTACTAGGATTTAGCACAGATACGCAGTATTTT. It encodes CASSPVLGFSTDTQYF. J is TRBJ2-3 and V is TRBV6-5; D is possibly TRBD2 (5 bases). V was trimmed by 6 bases and J by 0 bases, leaving 16 bases between them. Germline V gene sequence: CDR1 MNHEY, CDR2 SVGAGI. The CDR3 is 16 amino acids.

This rearrangement joins TRBV28 to TRBJ2-7, with 7 bases that match TRBD1. The V and J ends lost 6 bases and 3 bases, in that order; junction bases with no gene match: 8. This CDR3 contains 14 residues. Germline V gene lookup returns CDR1 MDHEN and CDR2 SYDVKM. CDR3 residues: CASSLGQAVYEQYF. The CDR3 DNA is TGTGCCAGCAGCCTCGGACAGGCCGTCTACGAGCAGTACTTC.

This clonotype was seen only a few times. The gene calls are TRBV9 and TRBJ2-5; TRBD2 might be the D (5 bases). Germline V gene lookup returns CDR1 SGDLS and CDR2 YYNGEE. Trimming took 0 bases from V and 4 from J, leaving 13 bases between them. CDR3 length equals 15 residues. The CDR3 region has the DNA TGTGCCAGCAGCGTAGATCGGGATTGGGGAGAGACCCAGTACTTC. Its translation is CASSVDRDWGETQYF.

The chain has TRBV7-2 and TRBJ2-1; the D is unclear. The germline gives CDR1 SGHTA, CDR2 FQGNSA. The length of the CDR3 is 14 residues. V dropped 7 bases and J dropped 5 bases, with 15 bases sitting between them. CDR3 sequence (DNA): TGTGCCAGCACCCCGATCGGGCCCAACAATGAGCAGTTCTTC. It specifies CASTPIGPNNEQFF.